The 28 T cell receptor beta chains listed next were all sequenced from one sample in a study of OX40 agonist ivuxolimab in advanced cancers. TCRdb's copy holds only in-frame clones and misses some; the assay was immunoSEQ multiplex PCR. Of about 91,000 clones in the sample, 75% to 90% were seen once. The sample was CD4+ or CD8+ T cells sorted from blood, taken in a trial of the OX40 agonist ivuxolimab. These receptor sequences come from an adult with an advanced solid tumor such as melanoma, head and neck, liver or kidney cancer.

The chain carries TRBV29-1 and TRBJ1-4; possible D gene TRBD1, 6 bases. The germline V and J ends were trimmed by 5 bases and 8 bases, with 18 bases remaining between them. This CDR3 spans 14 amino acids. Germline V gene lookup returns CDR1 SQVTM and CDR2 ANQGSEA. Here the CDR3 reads CSVRASRGGEKLFF. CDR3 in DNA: TGCAGCGTTCGGGCTTCAAGGGGGGGGGAAAAACTGTTTTTT.

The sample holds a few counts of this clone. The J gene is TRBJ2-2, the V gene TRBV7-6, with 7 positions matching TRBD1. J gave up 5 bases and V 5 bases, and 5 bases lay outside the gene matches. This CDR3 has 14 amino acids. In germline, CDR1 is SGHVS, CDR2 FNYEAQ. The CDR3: CASSEQGSTGELFF. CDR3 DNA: TGTGCCAGCAGCGAACAGGGGAGTACCGGGGAGCTGTTTTTT. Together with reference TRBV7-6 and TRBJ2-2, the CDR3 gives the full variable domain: GAGVSQSPRYKVTKRGQDVALRCDPISGHVSLYWYRQALGQGPEFLTYFNYEAQQDKSGLPNDRFSAERPEGSISTLTIQRTEQRDSAMYRCASSEQGSTGELFFGEGSRLTVL.

The CDR3 loop reads CASSVAQGDYGYTF. The CDR3 DNA is TGTGCCAGCAGCGTAGCACAGGGTGATTATGGCTACACCTTC. This chain connects TRBV9 to TRBJ1-2; a weak D match, TRBD1 (6 bases). CDR1 is SGDLS and CDR2 is YYNGEE in the germline V gene. V lost 0 bases and J lost 5, with 11 bases in between. The CDR3 runs 14 residues. The whole variable domain, filled in from reference TRBV9 and TRBJ1-2, reads DSGVTQTPKHLITATGQRVTLRCSPRSGDLSVYWYQQSLDQGLQFLIQYYNGEERAKGNILERFSAQQFPDLHSELNLSSLELGDSALYFCASSVAQGDYGYTFGSGTRLTVV.

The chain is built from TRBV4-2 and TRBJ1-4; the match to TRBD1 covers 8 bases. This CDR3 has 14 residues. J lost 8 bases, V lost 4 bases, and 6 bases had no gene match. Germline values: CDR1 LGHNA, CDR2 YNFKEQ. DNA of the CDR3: TGTGCCAGCAGCCCAGGGGGACAGGAGGAAAAACTGTTTTTT. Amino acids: CASSPGGQEEKLFF.

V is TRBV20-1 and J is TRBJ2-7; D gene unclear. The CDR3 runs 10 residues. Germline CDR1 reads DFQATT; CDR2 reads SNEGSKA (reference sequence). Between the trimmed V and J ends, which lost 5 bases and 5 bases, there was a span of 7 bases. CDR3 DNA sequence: TGCAGTGCTGGAACCAACGAGCAGTACGTC. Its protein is CSAGTNEQYV.

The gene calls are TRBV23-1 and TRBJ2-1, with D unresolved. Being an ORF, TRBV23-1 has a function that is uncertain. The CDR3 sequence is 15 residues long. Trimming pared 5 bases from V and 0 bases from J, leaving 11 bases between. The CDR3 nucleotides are TGCGCCAGCAGTTCGATCTGGAGCTCCTACAATGAGCAGTTCTTC. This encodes CASSSIWSSYNEQFF.

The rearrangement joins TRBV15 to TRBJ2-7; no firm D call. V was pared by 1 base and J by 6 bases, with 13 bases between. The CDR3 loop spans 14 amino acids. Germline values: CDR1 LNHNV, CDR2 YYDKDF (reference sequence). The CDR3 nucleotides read TGTGCCACCAGCAGAGTAGTTGGCTCGAGCGAGCAGTACTTC. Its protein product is CATSRVVGSSEQYF.

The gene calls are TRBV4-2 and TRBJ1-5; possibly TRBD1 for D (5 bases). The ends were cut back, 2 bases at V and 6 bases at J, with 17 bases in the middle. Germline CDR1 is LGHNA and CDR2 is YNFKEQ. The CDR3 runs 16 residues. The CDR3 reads CASSQSVGGSGQPQHF. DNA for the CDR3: TGTGCCAGCAGCCAAAGTGTGGGGGGATCTGGTCAGCCCCAGCATTTT.

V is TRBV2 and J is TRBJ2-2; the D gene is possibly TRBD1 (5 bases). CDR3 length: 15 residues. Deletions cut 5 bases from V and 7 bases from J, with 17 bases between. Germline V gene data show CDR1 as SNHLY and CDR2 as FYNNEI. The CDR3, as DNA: TGTGCCAGCAGTAGCCCGACAGCAGTCAGCGGGGAGCTGTTTTTT. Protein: CASSSPTAVSGELFF.

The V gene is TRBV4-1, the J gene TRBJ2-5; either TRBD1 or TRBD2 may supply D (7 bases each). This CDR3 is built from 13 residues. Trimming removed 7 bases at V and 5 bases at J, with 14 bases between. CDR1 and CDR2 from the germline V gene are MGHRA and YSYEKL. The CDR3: CASKGRGLETQYF. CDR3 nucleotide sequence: TGCGCCAGCAAGGGGAGGGGGCTTGAGACCCAGTACTTC.

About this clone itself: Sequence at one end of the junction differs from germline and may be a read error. The CDR3 nucleotides read TGTGCTAGCAGGGAACGTAGTAGAGGGGGAGGGAGGGAGACCCAGTACTTC. Encoded protein: CASRERSRGGGRETQYF. This chain links TRBV7-7 with TRBJ2-5; a possible D gene is TRBD2 (7 bases). The CDR3 has 17 amino acids. Germline assignment: CDR1 SSHAT and CDR2 FNYEAQ (reference sequence).

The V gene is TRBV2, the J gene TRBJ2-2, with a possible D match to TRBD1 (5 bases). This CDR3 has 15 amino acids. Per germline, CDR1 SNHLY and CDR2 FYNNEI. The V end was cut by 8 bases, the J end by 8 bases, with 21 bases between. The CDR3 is CASGRSMGREGELFF. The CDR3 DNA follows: TGTGCCAGCGGACGGTCGATGGGCAGGGAAGGGGAGCTGTTTTTT.

CDR3 nucleotide sequence: TGTGCCAGCAGTTTTGGGGGCAGCCGGAAAGGGACTTTCTTT. Its protein product is CASSFGGSRKGTFF. The rearrangement joins TRBV27 to TRBJ1-1, with D possibly matching TRBD1 (6 bases). Between the trimmed V and J ends, which lost 3 bases and 12 bases, there was a span of 20 bases. Germline CDR1 is MNHEY and CDR2 is SMNVEV (reference sequence). CDR3 length equals 14 residues.

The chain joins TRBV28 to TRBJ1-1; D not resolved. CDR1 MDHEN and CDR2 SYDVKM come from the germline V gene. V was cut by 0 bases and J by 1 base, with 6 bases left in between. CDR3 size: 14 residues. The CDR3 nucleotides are TGTGCCAGCAGTTTATGGTCAGGGAACACTGAAGCTTTCTTT. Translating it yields CASSLWSGNTEAFF. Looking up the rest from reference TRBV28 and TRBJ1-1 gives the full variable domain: DVKVTQSSRYLVKRTGEKVFLECVQDMDHENMFWYRQDPGLGLRLIYFSYDVKMKEKGDIPEGYSVSREKKERFSLILESASTNQTSMYLCASSLWSGNTEAFFGQGTRLTVV.

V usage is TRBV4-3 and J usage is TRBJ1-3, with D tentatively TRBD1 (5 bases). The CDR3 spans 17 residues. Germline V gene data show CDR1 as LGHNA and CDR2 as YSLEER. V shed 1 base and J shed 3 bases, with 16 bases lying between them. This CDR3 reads CASSQGTIPSGGNTIYF. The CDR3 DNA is TGCGCCAGCAGCCAAGGGACAATACCCTCAGGTGGAAACACCATATATTTT.

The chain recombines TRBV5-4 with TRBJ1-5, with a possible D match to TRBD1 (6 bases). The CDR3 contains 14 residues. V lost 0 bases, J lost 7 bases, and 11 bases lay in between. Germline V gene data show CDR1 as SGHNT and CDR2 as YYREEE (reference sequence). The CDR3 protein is CASSLAGVGQPQHF. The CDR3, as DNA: TGTGCCAGCAGCTTGGCAGGGGTCGGACAGCCCCAGCATTTT.

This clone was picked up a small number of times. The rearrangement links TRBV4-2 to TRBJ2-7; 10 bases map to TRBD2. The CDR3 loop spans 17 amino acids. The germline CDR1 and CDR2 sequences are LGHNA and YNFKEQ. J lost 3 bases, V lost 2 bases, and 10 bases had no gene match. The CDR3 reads CASSQSSAGGANYEQYF. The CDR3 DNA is TGTGCCAGCAGCCAATCGTCAGCGGGAGGGGCCAACTACGAGCAGTACTTC.

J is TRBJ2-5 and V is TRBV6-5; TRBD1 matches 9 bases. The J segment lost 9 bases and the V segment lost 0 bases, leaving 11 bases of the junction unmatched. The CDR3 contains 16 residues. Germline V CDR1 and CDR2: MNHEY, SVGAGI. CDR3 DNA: TGTGCCAGCAGTTACTCCTCCGGGACAGGGCCGCGGGCCCAGTACTTC. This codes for CASSYSSGTGPRAQYF.

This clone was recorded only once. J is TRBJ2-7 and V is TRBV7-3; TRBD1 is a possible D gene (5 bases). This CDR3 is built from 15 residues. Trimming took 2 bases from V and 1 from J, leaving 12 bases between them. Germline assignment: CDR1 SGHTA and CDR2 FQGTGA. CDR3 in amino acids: CASSLGASQSYEQYF. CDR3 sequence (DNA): TGTGCCAGCAGCTTAGGGGCGAGCCAATCCTACGAGCAGTACTTC.

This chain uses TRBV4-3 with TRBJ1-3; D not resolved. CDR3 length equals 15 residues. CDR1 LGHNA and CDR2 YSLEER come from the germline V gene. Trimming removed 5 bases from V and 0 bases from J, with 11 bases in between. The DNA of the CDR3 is TGCGCCAGCAGCGATAAAGCTCTCTCTGGAAACACCATATATTTT. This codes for CASSDKALSGNTIYF.

The CDR3 protein is CASKTGLAENYNEQFF. CDR3 nucleotides: TGTGCCAGCAAAACCGGACTAGCGGAAAACTACAATGAGCAGTTCTTC. The V and J genes are TRBV7-2 and TRBJ2-1, with TRBD2 matching 10 bases. The V gene's germline CDR1 is SGHTA and CDR2 FQGNSA. This CDR3 is built from 16 residues. Germline trimming cut 7 bases from V and 3 bases from J; bases unmatched to any gene: 9.

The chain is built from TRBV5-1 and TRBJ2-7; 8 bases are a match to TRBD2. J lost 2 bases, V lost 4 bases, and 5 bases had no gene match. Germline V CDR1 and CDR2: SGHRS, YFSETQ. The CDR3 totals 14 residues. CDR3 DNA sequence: TGCGCCAGCAGCCCGGGACTAGTTACCTACGAGCAGTACTTC. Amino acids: CASSPGLVTYEQYF.

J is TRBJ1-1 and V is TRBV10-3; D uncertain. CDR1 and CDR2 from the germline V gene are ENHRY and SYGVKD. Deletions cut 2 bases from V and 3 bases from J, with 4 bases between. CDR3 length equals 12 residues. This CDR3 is CAISEPDTEAFF. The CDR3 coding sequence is TGTGCCATCAGTGAGCCGGACACTGAAGCTTTCTTT.

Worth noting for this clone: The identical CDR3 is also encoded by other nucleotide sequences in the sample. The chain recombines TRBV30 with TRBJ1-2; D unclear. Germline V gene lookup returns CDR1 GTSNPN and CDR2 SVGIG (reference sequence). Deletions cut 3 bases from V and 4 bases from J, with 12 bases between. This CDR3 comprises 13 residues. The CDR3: CAWRAGSSYGYTF. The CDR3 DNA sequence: TGTGCCTGGAGAGCGGGGAGCTCCTATGGCTACACCTTC.

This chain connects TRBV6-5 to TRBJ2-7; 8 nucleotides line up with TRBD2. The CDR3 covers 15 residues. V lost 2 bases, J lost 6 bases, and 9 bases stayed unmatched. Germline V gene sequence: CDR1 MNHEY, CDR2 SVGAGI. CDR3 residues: CASSYASGGLGEQYV. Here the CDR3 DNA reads TGTGCCAGCAGTTACGCGTCGGGAGGGTTAGGCGAGCAGTACGTC.

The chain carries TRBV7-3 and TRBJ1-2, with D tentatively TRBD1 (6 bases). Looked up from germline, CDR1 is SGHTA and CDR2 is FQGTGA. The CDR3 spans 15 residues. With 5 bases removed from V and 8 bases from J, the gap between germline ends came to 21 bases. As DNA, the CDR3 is TGTGCCAGCAGCCGGGACATAATAATATCTTCGGGCTACACCTTC. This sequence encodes CASSRDIIISSGYTF.

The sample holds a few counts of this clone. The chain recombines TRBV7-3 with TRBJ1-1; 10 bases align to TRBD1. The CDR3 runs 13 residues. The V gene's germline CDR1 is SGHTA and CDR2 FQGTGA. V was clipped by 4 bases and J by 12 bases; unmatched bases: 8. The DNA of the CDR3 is TGTGCCAGCAGCTACCGACAGGGGGCGCAGACTTTCTTT. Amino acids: CASSYRQGAQTFF.

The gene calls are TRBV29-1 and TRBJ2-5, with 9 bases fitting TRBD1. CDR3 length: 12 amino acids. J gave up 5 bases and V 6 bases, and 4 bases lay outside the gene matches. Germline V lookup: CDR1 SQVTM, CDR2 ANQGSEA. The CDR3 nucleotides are TGCAGCGTCGCAGGACAGGGGGAGACCCAGTACTTC. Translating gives CSVAGQGETQYF.